What follows describes a single T cell receptor (beta chain). This sample is drawn from a study of blood T cell repertoires in COVID-19. The V and J ends lost 8 bases and 2 bases respectively, with 8 bases between them. The germline V gene encodes CDR1 LGHNT and CDR2 FRNRAP. This CDR3 is 12 amino acids long. Method: immunoSEQ multiplex PCR; TCRdb's copy keeps in-frame clones and lacks some. The sample lists approximately 210,000 clones, under 95% occurring once. Sequenced sample: peripheral blood. This TCR was recovered from a man aged 25-45 years with acute or convalescent COVID-19. The chain links TRBV12-5 to TRBJ2-3; D perhaps matches TRBD1 (5 bases). CDR3 protein: CASRGVTDTQYF. CDR3 DNA sequence: TGTGCTAGTAGGGGTGTCACAGATACGCAGTATTTT.